The 28 T cell receptor beta chains below come from one sample, sequenced in a study of T cells in localized non-small cell lung cancer. TCRdb's copy holds only in-frame clones and misses some; the assay was immunoSEQ multiplex PCR. The sample contains about 2,700 clones, about 20% of which appear only once. Here the sequenced sample was normal lung tissue next to the tumor, taken before any cancer treatment. These receptors came from a woman aged 40 to 75 with stage I lung adenocarcinoma.

The chain has TRBV23-1 and TRBJ1-5; a weak D match, TRBD1 (6 bases). TRBV23-1 is labeled an ORF, and its function is uncertain. V lost 0 bases, J lost 5 bases, and 11 bases lay in between. This CDR3 comprises 15 residues. The CDR3 DNA reads as TGCGCCAGCAGTCAATCAGGGGGTGGTGATCAGCCCCAGCATTTT. Protein: CASSQSGGGDQPQHF.

The chain has TRBV6-8 and TRBJ1-5; a possible D gene is TRBD1 (6 bases). V lost 6 bases and J lost 9, with 12 bases in between. The CDR3 sequence is 12 residues long. Germline loops: CDR1 MNHGY, CDR2 SAAAGT. Here the CDR3 DNA reads TGTGCCAGCAGCCAGTGGGGGCGGCCCCAGCATTTT. This sequence encodes CASSQWGRPQHF.

Judged by abundance, this clone is large. The V and J genes are TRBV9 and TRBJ1-6; no clear D. This CDR3 comprises 15 residues. CDR1 is SGDLS and CDR2 is YYNGEE in the germline V gene. Trimming removed 0 bases from V and 7 bases from J, with 11 bases in between. This chain's CDR3 is CASSVAPGWNSPLHF. Here the CDR3 DNA reads TGTGCCAGCAGCGTAGCCCCGGGGTGGAATTCACCCCTCCACTTT.

DNA of the CDR3: TGTGCCAGCAGCCTGGGGACTAGCGGGAGGAGGACCGGGGAGCTGTTTTTT. Translation: CASSLGTSGRRTGELFF. This chain uses TRBV14 with TRBJ2-2, with 15 nucleotides matching TRBD2. Germline CDR1 reads SGHDN; CDR2 reads FVKESK. The CDR3 totals 17 residues. The V and J ends lost 4 bases and 5 bases, in that order; junction bases with no gene match: 5.

This clone was seen only a few times. The chain has TRBV6-8 and TRBJ1-2; D call uncertain. Germline V gene data show CDR1 as MNHGY and CDR2 as SAAAGT. This CDR3 region has 14 residues. V was pared by 0 bases and J by 8 bases, with 13 bases between. CDR3 in DNA: TGTGCCAGCAGTTACTCGATTCCCGTCGGCGGCTACACCTTC. It encodes CASSYSIPVGGYTF.

This clone was counted only a few times. The gene calls are TRBV28 and TRBJ1-1; TRBD1 agrees at 10 bases. Per the germline V gene, CDR1 is MDHEN and CDR2 is SYDVKM. The CDR3 loop spans 16 amino acids. The V gene end was trimmed by 7 bases and the J gene end by 0 bases; junction bases not matched to a gene: 8. CDR3 bases: TGTGCCAGCAACGTGGGGACAGGGGTTCTGAACACTGAAGCTTTCTTT. Translating it yields CASNVGTGVLNTEAFF. The variable domain in full, with the rest retrieved from reference TRBV28 and TRBJ1-1, is DVKVTQSSRYLVKRTGEKVFLECVQDMDHENMFWYRQDPGLGLRLIYFSYDVKMKEKGDIPEGYSVSREKKERFSLILESASTNQTSMYLCASNVGTGVLNTEAFFGQGTRLTVV.

The table lists this clone with a few counts. The chain couples TRBV11-3 to TRBJ1-1; TRBD1 agrees at 7 bases. The CDR3 is made up of 14 amino acids. V shed 0 bases and J 3 bases; nucleotides not matched to a gene: 1. CDR1 and CDR2 (germline): SGHNT, YENEEA. The CDR3 sequence is CASSLDRGYTEAFF. Written as DNA, the CDR3 is TGTGCCAGCAGCTTAGACAGGGGGTACACTGAAGCTTTCTTT.

The chain is built from TRBV12-2 and TRBJ1-1. TRBV12-2 is a listed pseudogene. This CDR3 comprises 15 residues. The CDR3 reads CAATSAPTVNTEAFF. DNA for the CDR3: TGTGCCGCAACCTCAGCCCCGACTGTGAACACTGAAGCTTTCTTT.

CDR3 sequence reads: CASSDGGNTDTQYF. CDR3 nucleotides: TGTGCCAGTAGTGACGGGGGTAACACAGATACGCAGTATTTT. This chain uses TRBV19 with TRBJ2-3, with D perhaps matching TRBD2 (6 bases). This CDR3 has 14 residues. The germline CDR1 and CDR2 sequences are LNHDA and SQIVND (reference sequence). The V end lost 5 bases, the J end lost 2 bases, and 11 bases lay between the germline ends. The full variable domain, rest sourced from reference TRBV19 and TRBJ2-3, is DGGITQSPKYLFRKEGQNVTLSCEQNLNHDAMYWYRQDPGQGLRLIYYSQIVNDFQKGDIAEGYSVSREKKESFPLTVTSAQKNPTAFYLCASSDGGNTDTQYFGPGTRLTVL.

This sequence joins TRBV29-1 and TRBJ2-3; 7 bases fit TRBD2. The CDR3 has 13 residues. Germline CDR1 is SQVTM and CDR2 is ANQGSEA. V shed 4 bases and J 6 bases; nucleotides not matched to a gene: 7. CDR3 nucleotides: TGCAGCGTTGTTCGGAGCGGGACGGATACGCAGTATTTT. Translated, it gives CSVVRSGTDTQYF.

The rearrangement uses TRBV28 and TRBJ1-5, with D possibly matching TRBD1 (6 bases). The V end was cut by 7 bases, the J end by 3 bases, with 16 bases between. The CDR3 length is 15 residues. CDR1 and CDR2 (germline): MDHEN, SYDVKM. CDR3 DNA sequence: TGTGCCAGCAAGGGGGAGGGGTATAACAATCAGCCCCAGCATTTT. It specifies CASKGEGYNNQPQHF.

The chain carries TRBV5-1 and TRBJ2-3; D remains ambiguous. From germline, CDR1 is SGHRS and CDR2 YFSETQ. Trimming stripped 4 bases from V and 2 bases from J, with 11 bases between. The CDR3 sequence is 14 residues long. CDR3 coding DNA: TGCGCCAGCAGCCCCGGGCAGGTCACAGATACGCAGTATTTT. Translation gives CASSPGQVTDTQYF.

This clone appeared a few times. The genes are TRBV28 and TRBJ2-1, with 11 bases aligning to TRBD1. This CDR3 is built from 17 residues. Trimming removed 0 bases from V and 8 bases from J; junction bases left unmatched: 9. CDR1 is MDHEN, CDR2 SYDVKM, per germline. The CDR3 DNA follows: TGTGCCAGCAGTTTATGGACACCGGGACAGGGGGACGATGAGCAGTTCTTC. It specifies CASSLWTPGQGDDEQFF.

The rearrangement uses TRBV11-3 and TRBJ2-1; D remains ambiguous. There are 15 residues in the CDR3. Germline V gives CDR1 SGHNT, CDR2 YENEEA. Trimming pared 1 base from V and 3 bases from J, leaving 10 bases between. In DNA, the CDR3 is TGTGCCAGCAGCTTAGTAATCGGGTTCTACAATGAGCAGTTCTTC. It encodes CASSLVIGFYNEQFF.

This rearrangement joins TRBV19 to TRBJ1-1; the D is unclear. The CDR3 runs 11 residues. With 5 bases removed from V and 3 bases from J, the gap between germline ends came to 4 bases. Germline values: CDR1 LNHDA, CDR2 SQIVND (reference sequence). In DNA, the CDR3 is TGTGCCAGTAGTGGCTACACTGAAGCTTTCTTT. Its protein is CASSGYTEAFF.

This chain joins TRBV18 and TRBJ2-2; 8 bases are a match to TRBD2. Germline V gene sequence: CDR1 KGHSH, CDR2 LQKENI. Unmatched junction bases numbered 5, after V lost 3 bases and J lost 5 bases. This CDR3 has 15 residues. CDR3 residues: CASSPSGTSTGELFF. CDR3 bases: TGTGCCAGCTCACCCTCCGGGACTAGTACCGGGGAGCTGTTTTTT.

By share, this clone ranks as medium-sized. This rearrangement joins TRBV28 to TRBJ1-1; D remains ambiguous. This CDR3 has 13 amino acids. With 6 bases removed from V and 10 bases from J, the gap between germline ends came to 18 bases. Germline V gene data show CDR1 as MDHEN and CDR2 as SYDVKM. This CDR3 is CASRPPVGQRAFF. CDR3 DNA sequence: TGTGCCAGCAGACCCCCCGTTGGGCAGCGAGCTTTCTTT.

The chain links TRBV4-1 to TRBJ1-1; tentatively, D is TRBD1 (6 bases). V lost 4 bases, J lost 8 bases, and 14 bases lay in between. The CDR3 is 13 amino acids. Germline V gene lookup returns CDR1 MGHRA and CDR2 YSYEKL. The CDR3 DNA reads as TGCGCCAGCAGCCCCGGAGGGGGGGTGGAAGCTTTCTTT. Translation: CASSPGGGVEAFF.

As regards this clone: Its ends do not fully match the called genes, so a read error is possible. The chain uses TRBV28 and TRBJ1-1; a weak D match, TRBD1 (5 bases). The CDR3 sequence is 13 residues long. Per the germline V gene, CDR1 is MDHEN and CDR2 is SYDVKM. CDR3 loop: CASGIAGNNEAFF. In DNA, the CDR3 is TGTGCCAGCGGAATCGCAGGGAACAATGAAGCTTTCTTT.

The chain is built from TRBV10-2 and TRBJ1-1; a weak D match, TRBD1 (6 bases). Germline V CDR1 and CDR2: WSHSY, SAAADI. This CDR3 comprises 13 residues. The V and J ends lost 0 bases and 10 bases respectively, with 12 bases between them. The CDR3 spells CASSESSQGRAFF. The CDR3 bases are TGCGCCAGCAGTGAGTCCTCCCAGGGGCGAGCTTTCTTT.

The chain recombines TRBV9 with TRBJ1-1, with D possibly being TRBD1 (6 bases). Trimming shortened V by 3 bases and J by 3 bases, and 15 bases separated the two germline ends. Germline V gene lookup returns CDR1 SGDLS and CDR2 YYNGEE. The CDR3 has 15 amino acids. This CDR3 reads CASSGLGAWDTEAFF. The CDR3 nucleotides read TGTGCCAGCAGCGGCTTGGGGGCCTGGGACACTGAAGCTTTCTTT. Using reference TRBV9 and TRBJ1-1 for the parts outside the CDR3, the full variable domain is DSGVTQTPKHLITATGQRVTLRCSPRSGDLSVYWYQQSLDQGLQFLIQYYNGEERAKGNILERFSAQQFPDLHSELNLSSLELGDSALYFCASSGLGAWDTEAFFGQGTRLTVV.

This clone was detected a few times. The chain carries TRBV6-8 and TRBJ2-6, with D unresolved. Trimming removed 7 bases from V and 4 bases from J, with 5 bases in between. CDR1 is MNHGY and CDR2 is SAAAGT in the germline V gene. This CDR3 spans 12 amino acids. The CDR3 sequence: CASTAGANVLTF. DNA for the CDR3: TGTGCCAGCACCGCGGGGGCCAACGTCCTGACTTTC.

The sample holds a few counts of this clone. The chain joins TRBV11-3 to TRBJ2-5, with D perhaps matching TRBD1 or TRBD2 (6 bases each). There are 16 residues in the CDR3. Germline CDR1 SGHNT, CDR2 YENEEA. The V gene lost 6 bases and the J gene lost 2 bases, with 19 bases spanning the gap. The DNA of the CDR3 is TGTGCCAGCAGTCAAATAGGGGGGAAGGGACAAGAGACCCAGTACTTC. The encoded protein is CASSQIGGKGQETQYF.

The V gene is TRBV18, the J gene TRBJ1-1; no definite D call. Germline V gene sequence: CDR1 KGHSH, CDR2 LQKENI. The CDR3 contains 16 residues. V was shortened by 4 bases and J by 3 bases, with 18 bases between the two germline ends. CDR3 sequence reads: CASSLYPAPGDTEAFF. The CDR3 DNA is TGTGCCAGCTCACTTTATCCGGCCCCCGGGGACACTGAAGCTTTCTTT.

This clone was picked up a small number of times. The V and J genes are TRBV9 and TRBJ1-1; unclear D gene. The CDR3 consists of 15 residues. Trimming removed 1 base from V and 6 bases from J, with 16 bases in between. Germline V gene sequence: CDR1 SGDLS, CDR2 YYNGEE. This CDR3 is CASSVSPSRHPEAFF. In DNA form, the CDR3 reads TGTGCCAGCAGCGTATCTCCCTCTCGACACCCTGAAGCTTTCTTT.

This chain uses TRBV28 with TRBJ1-2; TRBD1 aligns across 8 bases. With V trimmed by 6 bases and J by 8 bases, 17 bases remained unmatched. CDR3 length: 16 amino acids. Germline V gene lookup returns CDR1 MDHEN and CDR2 SYDVKM. The CDR3 DNA reads as TGTGCCAGCAGGCCCCGCGGACAGGGAGAGGGGTACGGCTACACCTTC. Amino acids: CASRPRGQGEGYGYTF.

V gene TRBV6-8 combines with J gene TRBJ1-1; D unclear. This CDR3 comprises 14 residues. V was shortened by 5 bases and J by 0 bases, with 10 bases between the two germline ends. CDR1 is MNHGY, CDR2 SAAAGT, per germline. CDR3 sequence reads: CASSPLAVNTEAFF. The CDR3 bases are TGTGCCAGCAGTCCCCTGGCGGTGAACACTGAAGCTTTCTTT.

The V and J genes are TRBV29-1 and TRBJ2-7; D possibly corresponds to TRBD1 (6 bases). Germline assignment: CDR1 SQVTM and CDR2 ANQGSEA. V lost 3 bases and J 0 bases, leaving 12 bases between the germline ends. This CDR3 contains 14 residues. The CDR3 sequence is CSVDGGPSSYEQYF. In DNA, the CDR3 is TGCAGCGTTGATGGGGGCCCCAGCTCCTACGAGCAGTACTTC.